This TCR beta chain is drawn from a study of cytomegalovirus exposure and HLA in healthy donors. Overall study results and limits: About 87% or about 30% of the time was how often most TCR beta V segments were productive, according to an earlier analysis.

This clone came up a few times. Its antigen is as yet unknown. 13 Jbeta primers and 60 Vbeta primers were used for the PCR. Some clones are missing from TCRdb's copy, which holds only in-frame ones; the method was immunoSEQ multiplex PCR. The table shows 95,000 to 100,000 clones, with about 74% occurring only once. The sequenced sample was PBMCs. The sequence was obtained from a male donor in good health and CMV-seronegative.

CDR3 bases: TGTGCCAGCAGTTTAAGTACTCCTTATCATTCTAGCACAGATACGCAGTATTTT. It specifies CASSLSTPYHSSTDTQYF. The rearrangement joins TRBV27 to TRBJ2-3, with D uncertain. Germline V gives CDR1 MNHEY, CDR2 SMNVEV (reference sequence). V lost 2 bases and J 0 bases, leaving 18 bases between the germline ends. This CDR3 has 18 residues.